This passage covers 24 T cell receptor beta chains from one sample sequenced in a study. TCRdb reprocessed the RT-PCR reads with MiXCR, giving one entry per CDR3 protein. The table records about 680,000 distinct CDR3 sequences, approximately 14% of them present only once. Input material: memory CD4+ T cells from blood. Receptors originate from a female donor in good health, serving as a healthy control.

V gene TRBV4-2 combines with J gene TRBJ2-7, with TRBD1 matching 7 bases. With V trimmed by 1 base and J by 2 bases, 8 bases remained unmatched. The CDR3 loop spans 16 amino acids. CDR1 and CDR2 from the germline V gene are LGHNA and YNFKEQ. The CDR3 loop reads CASSQVGTGQTYEQYF. CDR3 in DNA: TGTGCCAGCAGCCAAGTGGGAACGGGACAGACCTACGAGCAGTACTTC.

This clonotype was counted only a few times. The V gene is TRBV7-2, the J gene TRBJ2-3, with D possibly being TRBD2 (6 bases). The CDR3 is 15 amino acids. The ends were cut back, 5 bases at V and 6 bases at J, with 18 bases in the middle. CDR1 is SGHTA, CDR2 FQGNSA, per germline. The CDR3 DNA follows: TGTGCCAGCAGCCCTTTCTTGTCGGGGGAGGATACGCAGTATTTT. The encoded protein is CASSPFLSGEDTQYF.

This chain uses TRBV7-2 with TRBJ1-2, with D possibly being TRBD1 (5 bases). This CDR3 region has 15 residues. Trimming took 2 bases from V and 7 from J, leaving 17 bases between them. CDR1 and CDR2 from the germline V gene are SGHTA and FQGNSA. The CDR3 DNA follows: TGTGCCAGCAGCTTAATCCGGGGCCTAACTGGTGGCTACACCTTC. It yields the protein CASSLIRGLTGGYTF.

There are many counts of this clonotype. This CDR3 reads CSVTGTGGTEAFF. The CDR3 bases are TGCAGCGTAACCGGGACAGGGGGCACTGAAGCTTTCTTT. J is TRBJ1-1 and V is TRBV29-1; 11 nucleotides agree with TRBD1. V gave up 6 bases and J gave up 4 bases; unmatched junction bases: 4. This CDR3 is 13 amino acids long. CDR1 and CDR2 from the germline V gene are SQVTM and ANQGSEA.

The J gene is TRBJ1-5, the V gene TRBV12-3 or TRBV12-4, with TRBD1 identical over 8 bases. After removal of 1 base from V and 7 bases from J, the junction contained 12 bases not matched to a gene. This CDR3 contains 17 residues. CDR3: CASSLVGTGVGGQPQHF. Here the CDR3 DNA reads TGTGCCAGCAGTTTAGTGGGGACAGGAGTAGGAGGCCAGCCCCAGCATTTT.

The gene calls are TRBV28 and TRBJ2-7; D unclear. Per germline, CDR1 MDHEN and CDR2 SYDVKM. The CDR3 covers 15 residues. Trimming pared 7 bases from V and 0 bases from J, leaving 16 bases between. The CDR3 region has the DNA TGTGCCAGCACCCATGAGGCGTCTAGCTCCTACGAGCAGTACTTC. Translation gives CASTHEASSSYEQYF. Full variable domain (outside the CDR3, taken from reference TRBV28 and TRBJ2-7): DVKVTQSSRYLVKRTGEKVFLECVQDMDHENMFWYRQDPGLGLRLIYFSYDVKMKEKGDIPEGYSVSREKKERFSLILESASTNQTSMYLCASTHEASSSYEQYFGPGTRLTVT.

V gene TRBV25-1 combines with J gene TRBJ2-7, with 13 bases matching TRBD2. J gave up 0 bases and V 3 bases, and 8 bases lay outside the gene matches. The CDR3 is made up of 18 amino acids. CDR1 is MGHDK, CDR2 SYGVNS, per germline. In nucleotides, the CDR3 is TGTGCCAGCAGTGAGTTCACCGGGACTAGCGGGACCTCCTACGAGCAGTACTTC. Amino acids: CASSEFTGTSGTSYEQYF.

In its sample, this clonotype was seen a few times. V is TRBV24-1 and J is TRBJ1-2; D is possibly TRBD1 (5 bases). Germline lookup yields CDR1 KGHDR and CDR2 SFDVKD. Deletions cut 4 bases from V and 3 bases from J, with 11 bases between. This CDR3 has 14 amino acids. CDR3 DNA sequence: TGTGCCACCAGTGAGTCAGGGAAGGACTATGGCTACACCTTC. Translation gives CATSESGKDYGYTF.

Only a few counts were recorded for this clonotype. The chain combines TRBV13 with TRBJ2-7; 7 positions match TRBD2. Per the germline V gene, CDR1 is PRHDT and CDR2 is FYEKMQ (reference sequence). J was trimmed by 5 bases and V by 5 bases; bases with no gene match: 12. This CDR3 contains 15 residues. CDR3 nucleotides: TGTGCCAGCAGCCTCTCGGGCGGGAGTTATAACGAGCAGTACTTC. Translation gives CASSLSGGSYNEQYF. The variable domain in full, completed from reference TRBV13 and TRBJ2-7, reads AAGVIQSPRHLIKEKRETATLKCYPIPRHDTVYWYQQGPGQDPQFLISFYEKMQSDKGSIPDRFSAQQFSDYHSELNMSSLELGDSALYFCASSLSGGSYNEQYFGPGTRLTVT.

Ten or more counts support this clonotype. V is TRBV5-1 and J is TRBJ1-1, with TRBD1 identical over 8 bases. This CDR3 has 15 amino acids. Looked up from germline, CDR1 is SGHRS and CDR2 is YFSETQ. V trimming: 2 bases; J trimming: 3 bases; junction bases outside the gene matches: 6. CDR3 in DNA: TGCGCCAGCAGCTTCGCAGGGGGCTCGTACACTGAAGCTTTCTTT. This codes for CASSFAGGSYTEAFF.

The V call is TRBV7-2, the J call TRBJ1-4, with TRBD1 matching over 11 bases. Germline V lookup: CDR1 SGHTA, CDR2 FQGNSA. V was pared by 5 bases and J by 7 bases, with 9 bases of the junction left unmatched. The CDR3 runs 16 residues. The CDR3 nucleotides read TGTGCCAGCAGCACCACGACAGGGACAGGGGGTGAAAAACTGTTTTTT. Protein product: CASSTTTGTGGEKLFF. The whole variable domain, filled in from reference TRBV7-2 and TRBJ1-4, reads GAGVSQSPSNKVTEKGKDVELRCDPISGHTALYWYRQSLGQGLEFLIYFQGNSAPDKSGLPSDRFSAERTGGSVSTLTIQRTQQEDSAVYLCASSTTTGTGGEKLFFGSGTQLSVL.

In this sample, this clonotype turned up many times. The chain is built from TRBV9 and TRBJ2-7, with 7 bases that match TRBD1. Germline CDR1 reads SGDLS; CDR2 reads YYNGEE. The CDR3 contains 14 residues. V trimming: 3 bases; J trimming: 7 bases; junction bases outside the gene matches: 10. Here the CDR3 DNA reads TGTGCCAGCAGCGCCCGGACAGGTACGGGGGAGCAGTACTTC. Translation gives CASSARTGTGEQYF.

V usage is TRBV7-9 and J usage is TRBJ2-7; 8 bases match TRBD2. Germline V gene data show CDR1 as SEHNR and CDR2 as FQNEAQ (reference sequence). The length of the CDR3 is 14 residues. The J segment lost 6 bases and the V segment lost 0 bases, leaving 4 bases of the junction unmatched. CDR3 protein: CASSLASGIPEQYF. The CDR3 nucleotides read TGTGCCAGCAGCTTAGCTAGCGGGATTCCCGAGCAGTACTTC.

Many counts were recorded for this clonotype. The V and J genes are TRBV6-5 and TRBJ2-7, with D uncertain. The CDR3 covers 13 residues. Germline-derived CDR1 and CDR2 are MNHEY and SVGAGI. V was shortened by 3 bases and J by 7 bases, with 13 bases between the two germline ends. The CDR3 nucleotides are TGTGCCAGCAGTTATCGGGCACGGTGGGAGCAGTACTTC. Its protein product is CASSYRARWEQYF.

The sample holds a few counts of this clonotype. This chain joins TRBV18 and TRBJ2-7; tentative D call: TRBD2 (6 bases). V was clipped by 2 bases and J by 2 bases, with 13 bases between them. The CDR3 runs to 15 residues. From germline, CDR1 is KGHSH and CDR2 LQKENI. CDR3 sequence: CASSPVSAGTYEQYF. The CDR3 DNA follows: TGTGCCAGCTCACCAGTTAGTGCGGGGACCTACGAGCAGTACTTC. Together with reference TRBV18 and TRBJ2-7, the CDR3 gives the full variable domain: NAGVMQNPRHLVRRRGQEARLRCSPMKGHSHVYWYRQLPEEGLKFMVYLQKENIIDESGMPKERFSAEFPKEGPSILRIQQVVRGDSAAYFCASSPVSAGTYEQYFGPGTRLTVT.

The CDR3 spells CASSTAGNTDTQYF. CDR3 coding DNA: TGCGCCAGCAGTACAGCGGGGAACACAGATACGCAGTATTTT. The rearrangement joins TRBV5-1 to TRBJ2-3, with TRBD2 matching over 7 bases. CDR3 size: 14 residues. The J segment lost 2 bases and the V segment lost 5 bases, leaving 5 bases of the junction unmatched. Germline CDR1 reads SGHRS; CDR2 reads YFSETQ.

The sample holds one count of this clonotype. The chain uses TRBV27 and TRBJ1-1; TRBD1 is a possible D gene (5 bases). V lost 8 bases to trimming and J lost 0 bases, with 10 bases between them. CDR3 length: 13 residues. Germline CDR1 reads MNHEY; CDR2 reads SMNVEV (reference sequence). In DNA, the CDR3 is TGTGCCAGCGGTGGGGGATTGAACACTGAAGCTTTCTTT. Its protein product is CASGGGLNTEAFF.

The chain couples TRBV28 to TRBJ1-1, with TRBD1 matching over 9 bases. The J segment lost 9 bases and the V segment lost 4 bases, leaving 9 bases of the junction unmatched. This CDR3 has 14 residues. Germline V gene sequence: CDR1 MDHEN, CDR2 SYDVKM. The CDR3 coding sequence is TGTGCCAGCAGTTCCGGGACAGGGCTCAAGAAAGCTTTCTTT. It is translated as CASSSGTGLKKAFF.

This chain uses TRBV5-1 with TRBJ1-1; 9 positions match TRBD1. The germline V gene has CDR1 SGHRS and CDR2 YFSETQ. V was pared by 4 bases and J by 6 bases, with 10 bases of the junction left unmatched. The CDR3 spans 15 residues. The CDR3 DNA is TGCGCCAGCAGCGGATCCGGGACAGGGTCCCCTGAAGCTTTCTTT. Its translation is CASSGSGTGSPEAFF.

This rearrangement joins TRBV28 to TRBJ1-5; no definite D call. The germline gives CDR1 MDHEN, CDR2 SYDVKM. This CDR3 is built from 16 residues. Trimming removed 3 bases at V and 6 bases at J, with 18 bases between. The CDR3 reads CASSFPVRKAPQPQHF. CDR3 bases: TGTGCCAGCAGTTTCCCGGTCAGGAAGGCTCCTCAGCCCCAGCATTTT.

The gene calls are TRBV7-9 and TRBJ2-1; 11 nucleotides align to TRBD2. The CDR3 is made up of 16 amino acids. Germline loops: CDR1 SEHNR, CDR2 FQNEAQ (reference sequence). Trimming removed 6 bases from V and 7 bases from J; junction bases left unmatched: 11. DNA of the CDR3: TGTGCCAGCAGACCTAAAGGACTAGCGGGCGAAAATGAGCAGTTCTTC. The encoded protein is CASRPKGLAGENEQFF.

The V and J genes are TRBV20-1 and TRBJ1-1; the D gene is possibly TRBD1 (5 bases). The CDR3 has 15 residues. CDR1 and CDR2 from the germline V gene are DFQATT and SNEGSKA (reference sequence). V was pared by 0 bases and J by 8 bases, with 19 bases between. The CDR3 DNA follows: TGCAGTGCTAGAGATGCCGAGGTGGCAGGGCGGGAAGCTTTCTTT. This gives the protein CSARDAEVAGREAFF.

This clonotype appeared a single time. Here the CDR3 reads CASSLRLTNTEAFF. CDR3 coding DNA: TGTGCCAGCAGCCTACGATTAACGAACACTGAAGCTTTCTTT. The chain employs TRBV3-1 and TRBJ1-1; D remains ambiguous. V shed 4 bases and J shed 1 base, with 10 bases lying between them. Germline V gene lookup returns CDR1 LGHDT and CDR2 YNNKEL (reference sequence). The CDR3 length is 14 residues.

This clonotype was detected a few times. The chain employs TRBV13 and TRBJ2-3; 8 nucleotides match TRBD1. After removal of 5 bases from V and 2 bases from J, the junction contained 9 bases not matched to a gene. The CDR3 has 16 residues. Germline-derived CDR1 and CDR2 are PRHDT and FYEKMQ (reference sequence). In nucleotides, the CDR3 is TGTGCCAGCAGCCGAACTACGGGACAGGCCACAGATACGCAGTATTTT. Its translation is CASSRTTGQATDTQYF.